The T cell receptor (beta chain) under discussion was sequenced for a study of shared clonotypes between healthy human individuals. Findings and caveats of the study: Clonotype sharing among donors was thought likely to change with sequencing depth. Having only a few donors restricted how much genetic and exposure-history diversity was captured.

Only one count was recorded for this clone. Its antigen is still unknown. The same CDR3 can be traced to other DNA sequences in this sample. The authors ran the assay at deep level. Replicate PCRs were loaded with approximately 300 ng DNA from unsorted PBMC, about 30,000 T cell genomes. This table comes from immunoSEQ multiplex PCR, and its TCRdb copy is limited to in-frame clones, with some not included. The data contain more than 450,000 clones, around 74% of them seen just once; the ten biggest clones take up under 15%. Germline loops: CDR1 SNHLY, CDR2 FYNNEI. V was trimmed by 3 bases and J by 0 bases, leaving 9 bases between them. This CDR3 has 15 amino acids.

This chain links TRBV2 with TRBJ2-1; D not resolved. Sequenced sample: PBMCs. This receptor was taken from a woman in her thirties or forties in good health. Some clones in this sample may be carry-over from other donors' samples. CDR3 coding DNA: TGTGCCAGCAGTGAGTCCGGAAGCTCCTACAATGAGCAGTTCTTC. This codes for CASSESGSSYNEQFF.